This T cell receptor (beta chain) emerged from a study of OX40 agonist ivuxolimab in advanced cancers. A note on this clone: Its cognate antigen is unknown. This specimen includes other DNA sequences encoding the same CDR3.

Method: immunoSEQ multiplex PCR; TCRdb's copy keeps in-frame clones and lacks some. The sample records just over 60,000 clones, around 90% being singletons. CDR3 length equals 11 residues. V was trimmed by 3 bases and J by 3 bases, leaving 3 bases between them. The germline CDR1 and CDR2 sequences are SQVTM and ANQGSEA. Regarding the study as a whole: Which antigen the expanded peripheral T cells recognized is unknown. On average, CD8+ T cells showed a greater number of expanded clones than CD4+.

This TCR was sampled from an adult with an advanced solid tumor such as melanoma, head and neck, liver or kidney cancer. Sequenced here: CD4+ or CD8+ T cells sorted from blood, sampled in a trial of the OX40 agonist ivuxolimab. The chain carries TRBV29-1 and TRBJ2-1, with D unclear. The CDR3 sequence is CSVDRYNEQFF. The CDR3 DNA reads TGCAGCGTTGACCGCTACAATGAGCAGTTCTTC.